The 4 T cell receptor beta chains below come from one sample, sequenced in a study of TIL therapy for anti-PD-1-resistant metastatic lung cancer (dated by TCRdb to the early 2020s). TCR beta CDR3 regions were amplified from genomic DNA by bias-controlled multiplex PCR with the immunoSEQ v3 hsTCRB kit. TCRdb took over this immuneACCESS table, retaining in-frame rearrangements with V and J assigned. Such tables are incomplete; in checked studies, under half of the missing clones stem from an unresolved V gene, and the remainder is unexplained. In all, the sample holds about 8,000 clones, and roughly 74% of those were seen once. Around 7.1% of the sample is held by the ten biggest clonotypes. The sample's time point label is to be understood as: pre-treatment sample, taken before nivolumab and TIL therapy. The baseline tumor samples were excised metastases, mostly pleural nodules or supraclavicular lymph nodes, taken from the same resection that was used to grow TIL.

The sequences come from tumor tissue, collected at baseline. These receptors originate from a person aged 30 to 80 with non-small cell lung cancer.

This rearrangement joins TRBV23-1 to TRBJ1-1; D remains unclear. TRBV23-1 is given ORF status, its function remaining uncertain. CDR3 size: 11 residues. Trimming stripped 11 bases from V and 1 base from J, with 8 bases between. The CDR3 DNA is TGCGCCTTTGAAGGGAACACTGAAGCTTTCTTT. It is translated as CAFEGNTEAFF.

This chain links TRBV5-1 with TRBJ2-2, with 9 nucleotides matching TRBD1. The CDR3 spans 16 residues. Germline CDR1 reads SGHRS; CDR2 reads YFSETQ. J gave up 3 bases and V 4 bases, and 7 bases lay outside the gene matches. The CDR3 DNA sequence: TGCGCCAGCAGCGAACAGGGGGCAGGACACACCGGGGAGCTGTTTTTT. It is translated as CASSEQGAGHTGELFF.

CDR3 bases: TGCGCCAGCAGCTCCTCGGGGTACTACGAGCAGTACTTC. Translation: CASSSSGYYEQYF. The chain couples TRBV5-1 to TRBJ2-7; possible D gene TRBD2, 5 bases. This CDR3 spans 13 amino acids. CDR1 and CDR2 (germline): SGHRS, YFSETQ. V lost 3 bases and J 3 bases, leaving 10 bases between the germline ends.

V gene TRBV19 combines with J gene TRBJ2-7, with D possibly TRBD1 on 6 matching bases. Germline V gives CDR1 LNHDA, CDR2 SQIVND (reference sequence). Trimming left V 3 bases short and J 2 bases short, with 20 bases between. The CDR3 runs 17 residues. CDR3 sequence (DNA): TGTGCCAGTAGTATTCATGCATCAGGACAGCCAGCCTACGAGCAGTACTTC. This sequence encodes CASSIHASGQPAYEQYF.